The rows below give T cell receptor beta chains drawn from one sample of a study of blood T cell repertoires in COVID-19. The method was immunoSEQ multiplex PCR; TCRdb's version includes in-frame clones alone and lacks a portion of them. The sample lists about 140,000 clones, almost 90% occurring once. Material: peripheral blood. These receptors all come from a man aged 45-65 years with active or convalescent COVID-19. Each CDR3 is given with its conserved first and last residue. A D gene is named only where the DNA matches it firmly. The listing skips clone size in some rows; elsewhere it reads once, few, many or a size class.

clone size,J gene,D gene,V gene,CDR3 protein,CDR3 DNA
once,TRBJ2-7,TRBD2,TRBV4-1,CASSQAPGGYEQYF,TGCGCCAGCAGCCAAGCCCCGGGGGGCTACGAGCAGTACTTC
NA,TRBJ2-1,TRBD2,TRBV18,CASSLAGGSYNEQFF,TGTGCCAGCTCTCTAGCGGGAGGTTCCTACAATGAGCAGTTCTTC
NA,TRBJ2-3,NA,TRBV5-1,CASSIYPGRADTQYF,TGCGCCAGCAGCATTTATCCGGGGAGAGCAGATACGCAGTATTTT
NA,TRBJ2-2,NA,TRBV5-8,CASSLGSEPGELFF,TGTGCCAGCAGCTTGGGTAGTGAACCCGGGGAGCTGTTTTTT
NA,TRBJ2-1,TRBD1,TRBV7-2,CASSPRTGGTLNEQFF,TGTGCCAGCAGCCCGAGGACAGGGGGGACCCTCAATGAGCAGTTCTTC
NA,TRBJ2-1,TRBD2,TRBV9,CASSGPGLAGGKSSYNEQFF,TGTGCCAGCAGCGGACCGGGACTAGCGGGAGGCAAGAGCTCCTACAATGAGCAGTTCTTC
few,TRBJ1-6,TRBD1,TRBV6-5,CASSIGQGNSPLHF,TGTGCCAGCAGCATCGGACAGGGGAATTCACCCCTCCACTTT
NA,TRBJ1-5,NA,TRBV18,CASSRGGNNQPQHF,TGTGCCAGCTCACGGGGGGGCAACAATCAGCCCCAGCATTTT
NA,TRBJ1-2,TRBD1,TRBV10-3,CAITSGQGYGYTF,TGTGCCATCACCTCAGGACAGGGGTATGGCTACACCTTC
NA,TRBJ1-1,NA,TRBV6-1,CASRETGQVTEAFF,TGTGCCAGCAGGGAAACAGGTCAAGTCACTGAAGCTTTCTTT
NA,TRBJ1-5,NA,TRBV21-1,CASSNGQKNQPQHF,TGTGCCAGCAGCAACGGACAGAAAAATCAGCCCCAGCATTTT
NA,TRBJ2-2,TRBD2,TRBV10-3,CAISEGGDWTNTGELFF,TGTGCCATCAGTGAGGGGGGGGACTGGACGAACACCGGGGAGCTGTTTTTT
NA,TRBJ2-7,NA,TRBV24-1,CATSDSGGALYEQYF,TGTGCCACCAGTGATTCTGGAGGGGCCCTCTACGAGCAGTACTTC
NA,TRBJ2-1,TRBD2,TRBV18,CASSPTSGIYNEQFF,TGTGCCAGCTCACCCACCAGCGGGATCTACAATGAGCAGTTCTTC
NA,TRBJ2-7,TRBD2,TRBV7-9,CASSAGTSGVYEQYF,TGTGCCAGCAGCGCCGGGACTAGCGGAGTCTACGAGCAGTACTTC
NA,TRBJ2-7,NA,TRBV11-2,CASSRLFHEQYF,TGTGCCAGCAGCCGACTCTTCCACGAGCAGTACTTC
once,TRBJ2-1,NA,TRBV19,CASSELTGHSYNEQFF,TGTGCCAGTAGTGAACTAACGGGACATTCCTACAATGAGCAGTTCTTC
NA,TRBJ2-5,NA,TRBV11-3,CASSRQGGETQYF,TGTGCCAGCAGCAGACAGGGAGGAGAGACCCAGTACTTC
few,TRBJ2-2,NA,TRBV28,CASREGVAGELFF,TGTGCCAGCAGAGAGGGGGTCGCCGGGGAGCTGTTTTTT
NA,TRBJ2-5,TRBD2,TRBV4-3,CASSQLLAETQYF,TGCGCCAGCAGCCAGCTACTAGCGGAGACCCAGTACTTC
NA,TRBJ1-4,NA,TRBV6-2/TRBV6-3,CASSYLPGSGVANEKLFF,TGTGCCAGCAGTTACCTTCCCGGGTCGGGGGTAGCTAATGAAAAACTGTTTTTT
NA,TRBJ1-4,NA,TRBV28,CASSFSGHATNEKLFF,TGTGCCAGCAGTTTTTCTGGACACGCAACTAATGAAAAACTGTTTTTT
once,TRBJ2-1,NA,TRBV27,CASSLFADSYNEQFF,TGTGCCAGCAGTTTATTCGCGGACAGCTACAATGAGCAGTTCTTC
NA,TRBJ1-3,NA,TRBV4-2,CASSQDVGGSGNTIYF,TGTGCCAGCAGCCAAGATGTGGGGGGCTCTGGAAACACCATATATTTT